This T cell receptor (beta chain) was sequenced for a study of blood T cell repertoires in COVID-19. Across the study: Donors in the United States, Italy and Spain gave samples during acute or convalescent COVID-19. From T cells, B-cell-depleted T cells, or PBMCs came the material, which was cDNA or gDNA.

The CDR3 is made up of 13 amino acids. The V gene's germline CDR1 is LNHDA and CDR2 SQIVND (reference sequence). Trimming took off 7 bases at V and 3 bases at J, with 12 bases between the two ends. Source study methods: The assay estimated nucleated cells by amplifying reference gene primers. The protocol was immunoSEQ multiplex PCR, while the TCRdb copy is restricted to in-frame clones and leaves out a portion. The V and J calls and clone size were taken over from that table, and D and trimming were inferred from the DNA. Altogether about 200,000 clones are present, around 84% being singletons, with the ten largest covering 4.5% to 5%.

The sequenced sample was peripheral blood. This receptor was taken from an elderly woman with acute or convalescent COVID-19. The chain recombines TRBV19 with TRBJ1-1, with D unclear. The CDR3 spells CASTTREDTEAFF. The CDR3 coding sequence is TGTGCCAGTACTACGCGGGAGGACACTGAAGCTTTCTTT.